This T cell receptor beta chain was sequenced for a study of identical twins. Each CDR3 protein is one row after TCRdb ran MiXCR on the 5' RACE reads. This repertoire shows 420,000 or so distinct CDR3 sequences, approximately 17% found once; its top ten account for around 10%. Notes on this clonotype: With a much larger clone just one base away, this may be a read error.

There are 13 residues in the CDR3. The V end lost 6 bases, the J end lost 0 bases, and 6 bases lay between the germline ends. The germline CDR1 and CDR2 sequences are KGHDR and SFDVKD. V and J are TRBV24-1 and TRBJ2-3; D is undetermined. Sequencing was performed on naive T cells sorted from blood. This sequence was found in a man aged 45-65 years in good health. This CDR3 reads CATSYQSTDTQYF. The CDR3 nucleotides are TGTGCCACCAGTTATCAAAGCACAGATACGCAGTATTTT.